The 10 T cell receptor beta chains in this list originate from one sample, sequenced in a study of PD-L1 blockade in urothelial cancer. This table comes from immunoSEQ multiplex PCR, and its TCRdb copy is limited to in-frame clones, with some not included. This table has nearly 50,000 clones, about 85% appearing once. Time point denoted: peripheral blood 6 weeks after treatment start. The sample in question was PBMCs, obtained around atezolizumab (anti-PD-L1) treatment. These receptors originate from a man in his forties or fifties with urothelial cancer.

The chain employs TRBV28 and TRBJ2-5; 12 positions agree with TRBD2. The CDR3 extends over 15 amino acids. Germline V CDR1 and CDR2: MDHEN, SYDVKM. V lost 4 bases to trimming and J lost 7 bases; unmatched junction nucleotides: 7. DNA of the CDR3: TGTGCCAGCAGTTCCCTAGCGGGAGGGCAGGGGACCCAGTACTTC. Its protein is CASSSLAGGQGTQYF.

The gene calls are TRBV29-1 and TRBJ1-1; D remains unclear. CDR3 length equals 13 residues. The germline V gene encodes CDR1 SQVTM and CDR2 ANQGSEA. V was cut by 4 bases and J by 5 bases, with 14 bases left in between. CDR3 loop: CSVVDGRGTEAFF. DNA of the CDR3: TGCAGCGTTGTCGACGGGAGAGGGACTGAAGCTTTCTTT.

The CDR3, as DNA: TGTGCCAGCAGCTTAGATCAGGGTGGGACCCAGTACTTC. It specifies CASSLDQGGTQYF. The chain recombines TRBV7-7 with TRBJ2-5; possible D gene TRBD1, 5 bases. With 1 base removed from V and 7 bases from J, the gap between germline ends came to 10 bases. Germline values: CDR1 SSHAT, CDR2 FNYEAQ (reference sequence). The CDR3 has 13 residues.

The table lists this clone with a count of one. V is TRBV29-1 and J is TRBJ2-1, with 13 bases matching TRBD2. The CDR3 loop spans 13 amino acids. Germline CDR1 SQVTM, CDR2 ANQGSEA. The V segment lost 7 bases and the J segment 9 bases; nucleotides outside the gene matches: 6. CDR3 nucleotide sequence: TGCAGCGGAACTAGCGGGAGGGCCGGTGAGCAGTTCTTC. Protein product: CSGTSGRAGEQFF.

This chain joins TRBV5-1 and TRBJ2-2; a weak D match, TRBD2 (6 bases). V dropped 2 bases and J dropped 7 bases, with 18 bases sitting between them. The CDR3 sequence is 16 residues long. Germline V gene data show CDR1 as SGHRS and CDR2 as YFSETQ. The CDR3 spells CASSLGIAGQNGELFF. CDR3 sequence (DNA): TGCGCCAGCAGCTTAGGGATTGCGGGGCAGAACGGGGAGCTGTTTTTT. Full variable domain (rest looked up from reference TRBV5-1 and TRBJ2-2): KAGVTQTPRYLIKTRGQQVTLSCSPISGHRSVSWYQQTPGQGLQFLFEYFSETQRNKGNFPGRFSGRQFSNSRSEMNVSTLELGDSALYLCASSLGIAGQNGELFFGEGSRLTVL.

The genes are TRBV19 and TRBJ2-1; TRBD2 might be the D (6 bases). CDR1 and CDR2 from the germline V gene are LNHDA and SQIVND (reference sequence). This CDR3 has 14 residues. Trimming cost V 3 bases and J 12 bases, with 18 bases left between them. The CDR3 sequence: CASSIRGDLAAQFF. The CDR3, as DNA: TGTGCCAGTAGTATTCGCGGGGACTTGGCGGCGCAGTTCTTC.

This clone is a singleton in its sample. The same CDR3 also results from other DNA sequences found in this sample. The CDR3 is CASSGQGKTQYF. CDR3 nucleotide sequence: TGTGCCAGCAGTGGACAGGGGAAGACCCAGTACTTC. The chain carries TRBV6-5 and TRBJ2-5, with 9 bases identical to TRBD1. Germline-derived CDR1 and CDR2 are MNHEY and SVGAGI. The CDR3 covers 12 residues. V lost 5 bases and J lost 6; bases outside the gene matches: 1.

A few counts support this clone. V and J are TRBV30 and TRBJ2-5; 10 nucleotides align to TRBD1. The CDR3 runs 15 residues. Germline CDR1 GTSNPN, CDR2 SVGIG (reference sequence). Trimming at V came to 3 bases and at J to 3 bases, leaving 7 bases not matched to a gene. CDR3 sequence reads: CAWSRGQGLEETQYF. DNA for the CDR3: TGTGCCTGGAGCAGGGGACAGGGGTTAGAAGAGACCCAGTACTTC.

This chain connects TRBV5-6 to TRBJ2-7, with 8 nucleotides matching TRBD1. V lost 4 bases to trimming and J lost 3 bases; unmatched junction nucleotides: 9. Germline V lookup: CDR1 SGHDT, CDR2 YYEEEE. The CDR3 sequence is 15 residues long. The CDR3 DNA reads TGTGCCAGCAGCCGGGCCGGACAGGGAGGCTACGAGCAGTACTTC. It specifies CASSRAGQGGYEQYF.

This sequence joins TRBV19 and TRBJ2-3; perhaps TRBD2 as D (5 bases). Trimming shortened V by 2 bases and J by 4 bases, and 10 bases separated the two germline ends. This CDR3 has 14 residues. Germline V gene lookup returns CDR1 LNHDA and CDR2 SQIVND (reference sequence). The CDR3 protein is CASSIFEGPDTQYF. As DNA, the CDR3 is TGTGCCAGTAGTATATTCGAGGGTCCAGATACGCAGTATTTT.